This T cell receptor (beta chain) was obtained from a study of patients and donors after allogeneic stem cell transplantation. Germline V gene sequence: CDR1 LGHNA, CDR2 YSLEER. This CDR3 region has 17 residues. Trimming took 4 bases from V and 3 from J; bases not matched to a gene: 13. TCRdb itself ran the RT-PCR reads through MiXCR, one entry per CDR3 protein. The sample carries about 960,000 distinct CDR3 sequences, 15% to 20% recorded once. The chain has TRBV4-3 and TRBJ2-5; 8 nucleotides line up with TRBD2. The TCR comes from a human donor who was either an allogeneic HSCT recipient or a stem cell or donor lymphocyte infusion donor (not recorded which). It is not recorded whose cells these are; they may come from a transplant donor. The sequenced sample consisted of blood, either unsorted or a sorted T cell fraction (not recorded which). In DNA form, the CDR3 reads TGCGCCAGCAGCCGGAGCTTTATCGGGGGGGCCGAAGAGACCCAGTACTTC. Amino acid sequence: CASSRSFIGGAEETQYF.